Sequencing of this TCR beta chain was carried out in a study of cytomegalovirus exposure and HLA in healthy donors. Whole-study results and caveats: More clonal expansion characterized HLA-associated TCR beta chains than equally common others in a later analysis.

Primers: 60 Vbeta forward and 13 Jbeta reverse. Clones were sequenced by immunoSEQ multiplex PCR, and TCRdb holds only the in-frame ones, with some missing. In the table there are about 240,000 clones, approximately 82% of which are singletons. About this clone itself: Its specificity is not known.

Donors showed nominal health when sampled, although they likely had unrecorded immune exposures. This TCR was sampled from an older woman in good health and CMV-seropositive. The specimen sequenced was PBMCs.

This CDR3 reads CASSVGAVSYEQYF. The CDR3 DNA sequence: TGTGCCAGCAGCGTAGGAGCCGTCTCCTACGAGCAGTACTTC. The chain combines TRBV9 with TRBJ2-7; D is uncertain. Trimming removed 0 bases from V and 0 bases from J, with 7 bases in between. The CDR3 totals 14 residues. From germline, CDR1 is SGDLS and CDR2 YYNGEE. The entire variable domain, with the rest obtained from reference TRBV9 and TRBJ2-7, is as follows: DSGVTQTPKHLITATGQRVTLRCSPRSGDLSVYWYQQSLDQGLQFLIQYYNGEERAKGNILERFSAQQFPDLHSELNLSSLELGDSALYFCASSVGAVSYEQYFGPGTRLTVT.